A selection of T cell receptor beta chains follows, all from one sample in a study of blood T cell repertoires in COVID-19. Profiling relied on immunoSEQ multiplex PCR, and the TCRdb table lists in-frame clones only, not all of them. In the table there are over 100,000 clones, around 84% of which are singletons. Sequencing was performed on peripheral blood. These receptor sequences come from a woman at least 80 years old with active or convalescent COVID-19. CDR3s leave out the opening cysteine and the closing phenylalanine or tryptophan. D genes are given only for firm matches.

V gene: TRBV27
CDR3 length: 13
J gene: TRBJ1-2
D gene: .
CDR3 protein: ASARGRANNYGYT

V gene: TRBV28
CDR3 length: 11
J gene: TRBJ1-2
D gene: TRBD1
CDR3 protein: ASRGDRAYGYT

V gene: TRBV5-1
CDR3 length: 13
J gene: TRBJ2-7
D gene: .
CDR3 protein: ASSSPGTYPYEQY

V gene: TRBV7-9
CDR3 length: 17
J gene: TRBJ1-4
D gene: TRBD1
CDR3 protein: ASSFEIKPGGTLNEKLF

V gene: TRBV5-1
CDR3 length: 14
J gene: TRBJ2-7
D gene: TRBD2
CDR3 protein: ASSWGLAGETYEQY

V gene: TRBV10-3
CDR3 length: 14
J gene: TRBJ2-5
D gene: .
CDR3 protein: AAKSPGEQYQETQY

V gene: TRBV7-2
CDR3 length: 15
J gene: TRBJ2-1
D gene: TRBD2
CDR3 protein: ASSLSAPGLAGGEQF

V gene: TRBV30
CDR3 length: 10
J gene: TRBJ1-5
D gene: TRBD1
CDR3 protein: AWDRGNQPQH

V gene: TRBV28
CDR3 length: 15
J gene: TRBJ1-2
D gene: TRBD1
CDR3 protein: ASSLTPNRGGGYGYT

V gene: TRBV7-3
CDR3 length: 13
J gene: TRBJ2-5
D gene: .
CDR3 protein: ASSLSGAGRETQY

V gene: TRBV3-1/TRBV3-2
CDR3 length: 12
J gene: TRBJ2-7
D gene: .
CDR3 protein: ASSQGTTVSAQY

V gene: TRBV28
CDR3 length: 13
J gene: TRBJ1-4
D gene: TRBD1
CDR3 protein: ASSQDGTGDEKLF

V gene: TRBV6-5
CDR3 length: 11
J gene: TRBJ2-7
D gene: TRBD2
CDR3 protein: ASEVAGSREQY

V gene: TRBV25-1
CDR3 length: 11
J gene: TRBJ2-1
D gene: .
CDR3 protein: ASSPENYNEQF

V gene: TRBV28
CDR3 length: 12
J gene: TRBJ2-7
D gene: TRBD1
CDR3 protein: ASRGQGAPYEQY

V gene: TRBV20-1
CDR3 length: 9
J gene: TRBJ2-7
D gene: .
CDR3 protein: SARDFPEQY

V gene: TRBV5-5
CDR3 length: 16
J gene: TRBJ1-6
D gene: TRBD1
CDR3 protein: ASSSSGAGDRVGSPLH